These 18 T cell receptor beta chains originate from one sample sequenced in a study of blood T cell repertoires in COVID-19. Only in-frame clones appear in the TCRdb table, and some are missing; sequencing was by immunoSEQ multiplex PCR. The table shows hundreds of thousands of clones, with 75% to 90% occurring only once. The sequencing input was peripheral blood. These receptors were collected from a woman aged 30 to 39 who had recovered from COVID-19.

The V call is TRBV6-6, the J call TRBJ2-7; TRBD2 is a possible D gene (5 bases). Germline-derived CDR1 and CDR2 are MNHNY and SVGAGI (reference sequence). The CDR3 is made up of 13 amino acids. The V end was cut by 0 bases, the J end by 3 bases, with 6 bases between. Written as DNA, the CDR3 is TGTGCCAGCAGTTACTCGAGGGTCTACGAGCAGTACTTC. It encodes CASSYSRVYEQYF.

The V and J genes are TRBV10-3 and TRBJ2-3, with 9 bases aligning to TRBD2. The CDR3 extends over 15 amino acids. Germline CDR1 is ENHRY and CDR2 is SYGVKD. After removal of 3 bases from V and 6 bases from J, the junction contained 7 bases not matched to a gene. In nucleotides, the CDR3 is TGTGCCATCAGTGACTACGGGACTAGCATGGATACGCAGTATTTT. Amino acid sequence: CAISDYGTSMDTQYF.

The rearrangement links TRBV6-5 to TRBJ2-2, with TRBD1 matching over 7 bases. The CDR3 has 14 amino acids. V gave up 5 bases and J gave up 6 bases; unmatched junction bases: 6. Germline assignment: CDR1 MNHEY and CDR2 SVGAGI. The CDR3 region is CASSRDSPAGELFF. CDR3 bases: TGTGCCAGCAGTAGGGACAGCCCGGCCGGGGAGCTGTTTTTT.

The rearrangement uses TRBV4-1 and TRBJ2-7, with a possible D match to TRBD2 (5 bases). The CDR3 has 16 residues. Trimming stripped 3 bases from V and 6 bases from J, with 21 bases between. Germline V gene sequence: CDR1 MGHRA, CDR2 YSYEKL. This CDR3 is CASSHASGQGRGEQYF. In DNA, the CDR3 is TGCGCCAGCAGCCACGCAAGCGGCCAAGGTCGGGGCGAGCAGTACTTC.

The chain employs TRBV7-9 and TRBJ1-1; 8 bases map to TRBD1. After removal of 5 bases from V and 2 bases from J, the junction contained 4 bases not matched to a gene. Germline CDR1 is SEHNR and CDR2 is FQNEAQ (reference sequence). The CDR3 totals 14 residues. The CDR3 coding sequence is TGTGCCAGCAGCCCACAGGGGGTTAACACTGAAGCTTTCTTT. Protein sequence: CASSPQGVNTEAFF.

The CDR3 DNA reads as TGTGCCAGCCGACAGGTCGGCACAGATACGCAGTATTTT. It is translated as CASRQVGTDTQYF. The chain recombines TRBV7-2 with TRBJ2-3, with a weak D call TRBD1 (6 bases). The CDR3 length is 13 residues. CDR1 is SGHTA and CDR2 is FQGNSA in the germline V gene. The ends were cut back, 8 bases at V and 1 base at J, with 10 bases in the middle.

This rearrangement joins TRBV10-3 to TRBJ2-1, with TRBD2 identical over 8 bases. This CDR3 has 13 residues. Germline loops: CDR1 ENHRY, CDR2 SYGVKD. V was pared by 8 bases and J by 1 base, with 1 base of the junction left unmatched. In DNA, the CDR3 is TGTGCCATCGGACTAGCTTCCTACAATGAGCAGTTCTTC. It specifies CAIGLASYNEQFF.

This sequence joins TRBV6-5 and TRBJ1-1, with a tentative D call TRBD1 (6 bases). The CDR3 consists of 14 residues. The germline CDR1 and CDR2 sequences are MNHEY and SVGAGI. The V end lost 0 bases, the J end lost 4 bases, and 9 bases lay between the germline ends. Written as DNA, the CDR3 is TGTGCCAGCAGTTACTCGATAGGGGGCACTGAAGCTTTCTTT. Encoded protein: CASSYSIGGTEAFF.

The chain combines TRBV4-1 with TRBJ2-3; TRBD2 matches 7 bases. Trimming removed 4 bases from V and 2 bases from J; junction bases left unmatched: 9. Per germline, CDR1 MGHRA and CDR2 YSYEKL. The CDR3 length is 16 residues. The CDR3 protein is CASSPQVGTITDTQYF. CDR3 DNA: TGCGCCAGCAGCCCTCAAGTAGGGACTATCACAGATACGCAGTATTTT.

The genes are TRBV19 and TRBJ2-7, with D maybe TRBD1 (5 bases). Germline CDR1 LNHDA, CDR2 SQIVND (reference sequence). V lost 5 bases and J lost 2, with 13 bases in between. The CDR3 spans 14 residues. Here the CDR3 reads CASSRPGITYEQYF. In nucleotides, the CDR3 is TGTGCCAGTAGTCGGCCAGGGATAACCTACGAGCAGTACTTC.

This chain joins TRBV5-6 and TRBJ2-3; TRBD2 aligns across 7 bases. Germline lookup yields CDR1 SGHDT and CDR2 YYEEEE. CDR3 length: 16 residues. V lost 0 bases to trimming and J lost 1 base; unmatched junction nucleotides: 5. CDR3 in amino acids: CASSLAALAGTDTQYF. The CDR3 coding sequence is TGTGCCAGCAGCTTGGCCGCGCTAGCGGGCACAGATACGCAGTATTTT. Together with reference TRBV5-6 and TRBJ2-3, the CDR3 gives the full variable domain: DAGVTQSPTHLIKTRGQQVTLRCSPKSGHDTVSWYQQALGQGPQFIFQYYEEEERQRGNFPDRFSGHQFPNYSSELNVNALLLGDSALYLCASSLAALAGTDTQYFGPGTRLTVL.

This clone was seen a single time. The rearrangement uses TRBV5-6 and TRBJ2-5; 13 nucleotides match TRBD2. Germline loops: CDR1 SGHDT, CDR2 YYEEEE. Trimming removed 4 bases from V and 3 bases from J; junction bases left unmatched: 9. The CDR3 loop spans 17 amino acids. This chain's CDR3 is CASSKRSGLAGEETQYF. DNA of the CDR3: TGTGCCAGCAGCAAACGTTCAGGACTAGCGGGGGAAGAGACCCAGTACTTC.

This chain uses TRBV5-6 with TRBJ2-5; D gene unclear. CDR1 is SGHDT, CDR2 YYEEEE, per germline. Trimming took off 4 bases at V and 2 bases at J, with 9 bases between the two ends. The CDR3 has 13 amino acids. This chain's CDR3 is CASSQQLQETQYF. The DNA for the CDR3 is TGTGCCAGCAGCCAACAGCTTCAAGAGACCCAGTACTTC.

This sequence joins TRBV2 and TRBJ2-5; TRBD1 might be the D (5 bases). Germline V lookup: CDR1 SNHLY, CDR2 FYNNEI. The CDR3 has 13 residues. With 5 bases removed from V and 2 bases from J, the gap between germline ends came to 9 bases. CDR3 nucleotides: TGTGCCAGCAGTTATAGACAGCAAGAGACCCAGTACTTC. It encodes CASSYRQQETQYF.

The chain is built from TRBV19 and TRBJ2-2; 7 bases line up with TRBD2. V was clipped by 3 bases and J by 3 bases; unmatched bases: 1. The germline V gene has CDR1 LNHDA and CDR2 SQIVND (reference sequence). The CDR3 covers 14 residues. Here the CDR3 reads CASSMGGYTGELFF. CDR3 nucleotides: TGTGCCAGTAGTATGGGGGGGTACACCGGGGAGCTGTTTTTT.

The V call is TRBV9, the J call TRBJ2-7; a possible D gene is TRBD2 (6 bases). Trimming removed 0 bases at V and 2 bases at J, with 12 bases between. The CDR3 is made up of 15 amino acids. Germline CDR1 and CDR2: SGDLS and YYNGEE. The DNA of the CDR3 is TGTGCCAGCAGCGTAGCTGGCGGGGTCCCCTACGAGCAGTACTTC. This translates into CASSVAGGVPYEQYF.

The V call is TRBV20-1, the J call TRBJ1-1; D is uncertain. Germline lookup yields CDR1 DFQATT and CDR2 SNEGSKA (reference sequence). The CDR3 has 11 residues. The ends were cut back, 4 bases at V and 8 bases at J, with 11 bases in the middle. CDR3 amino acids: CSAIDRGEAFF. DNA for the CDR3: TGCAGTGCTATAGACCGGGGAGAAGCTTTCTTT.

This clone was found once. The rearrangement joins TRBV5-1 to TRBJ1-2; no firm D call. Trimming pared 0 bases from V and 6 bases from J, leaving 12 bases between. Germline loops: CDR1 SGHRS, CDR2 YFSETQ. CDR3 size: 14 residues. CDR3 bases: TGCGCCAGCAGCTTGGATGCAGCGCGGGATGGCTACACCTTC. It translates to CASSLDAARDGYTF.